The 27 T cell receptor beta chains below were found in one sample sequenced in a study of CD8 T cells in ankylosing spondylitis. TCRdb independently ran MiXCR on the 5' RACE reads; one entry per CDR3 protein. Of around 160,000 distinct CDR3 sequences listed, 9.5% to 13% are singletons. The sample consisted of blood, either unsorted or a sorted T cell fraction (not recorded which). The receptors stem from a male donor with ankylosing spondylitis or in good health (not recorded which).

This clonotype was found a few times. The chain has TRBV24-1 and TRBJ2-1; D call uncertain. The germline V gene encodes CDR1 KGHDR and CDR2 SFDVKD. This CDR3 is built from 16 residues. V dropped 4 bases and J dropped 7 bases, with 19 bases sitting between them. CDR3 bases: TGTGCCACCAGTGACCCCCGGGCCATGAGTACGAATGAGCAGTTCTTC. It is translated as CATSDPRAMSTNEQFF.

This clonotype occurred many times. V gene TRBV20-1 combines with J gene TRBJ2-3; 11 bases are a match to TRBD2. The CDR3 covers 14 residues. Germline lookup yields CDR1 DFQATT and CDR2 SNEGSKA (reference sequence). V lost 5 bases, J lost 2 bases, and 3 bases stayed unmatched. The CDR3, as DNA: TGCAGTGCTGATAGCGGGAGGGACACAGATACGCAGTATTTT. Translated: CSADSGRDTDTQYF.

This clonotype has a count of ten or more. In nucleotides, the CDR3 is TGCGCCAGCAGCGGGGACCCATCGGTCACTGAAGCTTTCTTT. This translates into CASSGDPSVTEAFF. The J gene is TRBJ1-1, the V gene TRBV5-1, with D possibly being TRBD1 (5 bases). Trimming shortened V by 4 bases and J by 4 bases, and 14 bases separated the two germline ends. The germline V gene encodes CDR1 SGHRS and CDR2 YFSETQ. CDR3 length: 14 amino acids.

This sequence joins TRBV20-1 and TRBJ2-7; a weak D match, TRBD2 (6 bases). CDR1 is DFQATT, CDR2 SNEGSKA, per germline (reference sequence). This CDR3 has 13 residues. Between the trimmed V and J ends, which lost 5 bases and 2 bases, there was a span of 13 bases. The CDR3 bases are TGCAGTGCTTCCGGGACTTCTGCCTACGAGCAGTACTTC. Translating it yields CSASGTSAYEQYF.

This clonotype has at least ten counts. CDR3 loop: CASSFDRDILRAFF. For the CDR3, the DNA is TGTGCCAGCAGTTTTGACAGAGATATCCTGAGGGCTTTCTTT. This chain links TRBV12-3 or TRBV12-4 with TRBJ1-1, with D perhaps matching TRBD1 (5 bases). V was shortened by 3 bases and J by 11 bases, with 19 bases between the two germline ends. The length of the CDR3 is 14 residues.

The chain recombines TRBV7-2 with TRBJ1-4; D remains unclear. CDR1 is SGHTA, CDR2 FQGNSA, per germline. This CDR3 region has 14 residues. Trimming stripped 1 base from V and 8 bases from J, with 11 bases between. The CDR3 DNA follows: TGTGCCAGCAGCTTAGACGCGTGGGAGGAAAAACTGTTTTTT. This encodes CASSLDAWEEKLFF. Drawing the rest from reference TRBV7-2 and TRBJ1-4, the complete variable domain is GAGVSQSPSNKVTEKGKDVELRCDPISGHTALYWYRQSLGQGLEFLIYFQGNSAPDKSGLPSDRFSAERTGGSVSTLTIQRTQQEDSAVYLCASSLDAWEEKLFFGSGTQLSVL.

This clonotype was counted many times. The rearrangement links TRBV12-3 or TRBV12-4 to TRBJ1-5; a weak D match, TRBD1 (5 bases). The CDR3 spans 15 residues. V lost 1 base and J lost 1, with 8 bases in between. CDR3 region: CASSLGTLSNQPQHF. The CDR3 region has the DNA TGTGCCAGCAGTTTAGGGACATTAAGCAATCAGCCCCAGCATTTT.

Ten or more counts support this clonotype. This chain uses TRBV5-1 with TRBJ2-7, with 7 positions matching TRBD1. V trimming: 4 bases; J trimming: 6 bases; junction bases outside the gene matches: 13. Germline V gives CDR1 SGHRS, CDR2 YFSETQ. The CDR3 extends over 15 amino acids. This CDR3 is CASSDLLGGQGEQYF. CDR3 DNA sequence: TGCGCCAGCAGCGACCTACTAGGGGGCCAAGGCGAGCAGTACTTC.

The chain joins TRBV7-2 to TRBJ1-5; D gene unclear. The CDR3 is 13 amino acids. Germline values: CDR1 SGHTA, CDR2 FQGNSA. Trimming took 0 bases from V and 11 from J, leaving 11 bases between them. CDR3 nucleotide sequence: TGTGCCAGCAGCTTAGCGCCCAAGCGGGCCCAGCATTTT. Translation: CASSLAPKRAQHF. The full variable domain, in which reference TRBV7-2 and TRBJ1-5 provide the parts outside the CDR3, is GAGVSQSPSNKVTEKGKDVELRCDPISGHTALYWYRQSLGQGLEFLIYFQGNSAPDKSGLPSDRFSAERTGGSVSTLTIQRTQQEDSAVYLCASSLAPKRAQHFGDGTRLSIL.

V and J are TRBV12-3 or TRBV12-4 and TRBJ1-5, with TRBD1 as a possible D gene (6 bases). Trimming left V 6 bases short and J 1 base short, with 13 bases between. The CDR3 has 15 amino acids. CDR3 amino acids: CASSHAGASNQPQHF. The DNA of the CDR3 is TGTGCCAGCAGCCACGCGGGGGCCAGCAATCAGCCCCAGCATTTT.

In the case of this clonotype: This may stem from a read error, because a much larger clone lies one nucleotide away. The CDR3 reads CASSLRPGGRCYNEQFF. The CDR3 bases are TGTGCCAGCAGTTTACGTCCAGGCGGGAGGTGCTACAATGAGCAGTTCTTC. The chain employs TRBV27 and TRBJ2-1, with 8 bases lining up with TRBD2. V shed 2 bases, J shed 3 bases, and the junction held 9 bases outside the gene matches. Germline CDR1 reads MNHEY; CDR2 reads SMNVEV (reference sequence). CDR3 size: 17 residues.

This clonotype was seen repeatedly, ten times or more. This chain connects TRBV11-2 to TRBJ2-1; D is uncertain. The germline gives CDR1 SGHAT, CDR2 FQNNGV. The germline V and J ends were trimmed by 1 base and 2 bases, with 12 bases remaining between them. There are 16 residues in the CDR3. The CDR3 reads CASSLVWLPTYNEQFF. For the CDR3, the DNA is TGTGCCAGCAGCTTAGTATGGCTCCCCACCTACAATGAGCAGTTCTTC.

There are many counts of this clonotype. The rearrangement joins TRBV6-1 to TRBJ2-6; D call uncertain. Trimming shortened V by 7 bases and J by 0 bases, and 10 bases separated the two germline ends. CDR1 MNHNS and CDR2 SASEGT come from the germline V gene. The CDR3 sequence is 15 residues long. The CDR3 nucleotides read TGTGCCAGCAACCGACGGAGCTCTGGGGCCAACGTCCTGACTTTC. Translated: CASNRRSSGANVLTF.

This clonotype was detected a few times. The chain combines TRBV7-8 with TRBJ2-1, with D tentatively TRBD2 (5 bases). V lost 3 bases, J lost 2 bases, and 8 bases lay in between. Germline V CDR1 and CDR2: SGHVS, FQNEAQ. This CDR3 contains 14 residues. Written as DNA, the CDR3 is TGTGCCAGCAGCTTTTCCGGGACCTACAATGAGCAGTTCTTC. Translation: CASSFSGTYNEQFF.

This clonotype was detected only a few times. The chain joins TRBV19 to TRBJ2-1; D unclear. Trimming took 0 bases from V and 0 from J, leaving 6 bases between them. In germline, CDR1 is LNHDA, CDR2 SQIVND (reference sequence). The CDR3 runs to 15 residues. Here the CDR3 DNA reads TGTGCCAGTAGTATAGACAGGAGCTCCTACAATGAGCAGTTCTTC. Its protein is CASSIDRSSYNEQFF.

This clonotype was counted ten times or more. The CDR3 is CSVGRGWDTEAFF. In DNA form, the CDR3 reads TGCAGCGTTGGGAGGGGTTGGGACACTGAAGCTTTCTTT. The J gene is TRBJ1-1, the V gene TRBV29-1, with TRBD1 as a possible D gene (5 bases). This CDR3 comprises 13 residues. V gave up 4 bases and J gave up 3 bases, with 12 bases separating them. The V gene's germline CDR1 is SQVTM and CDR2 ANQGSEA.

This clonotype has at least ten counts. The gene calls are TRBV5-1 and TRBJ2-7; D might be TRBD2 (6 bases). This CDR3 region has 16 residues. Germline CDR1 reads SGHRS; CDR2 reads YFSETQ. V dropped 0 bases and J dropped 0 bases, with 13 bases sitting between them. The DNA for the CDR3 is TGCGCCAGCAGCTTGGGGCCGAGCGGGCCCTCCTACGAGCAGTACTTC. Translating gives CASSLGPSGPSYEQYF.

The chain couples TRBV6-5 to TRBJ2-7; possible D gene TRBD2, 5 bases. V dropped 4 bases and J dropped 3 bases, with 13 bases sitting between them. CDR3 size: 14 residues. Germline CDR1 reads MNHEY; CDR2 reads SVGAGI. The chain's CDR3 is CASSSPWRHYEQYF. For the CDR3, the DNA is TGTGCCAGCAGTTCCCCGTGGAGGCACTACGAGCAGTACTTC.

This chain connects TRBV7-2 to TRBJ2-3; D possibly corresponds to TRBD2 (7 bases). Between the trimmed V and J ends, which lost 5 bases and 1 base, there was a span of 13 bases. The CDR3 has 15 residues. Germline assignment: CDR1 SGHTA and CDR2 FQGNSA. This CDR3 is CASSPLGGGTDTQYF. As DNA, the CDR3 is TGTGCCAGCAGCCCCTTAGGGGGGGGCACAGATACGCAGTATTTT.

This clonotype was seen ten or more times. The chain is built from TRBV19 and TRBJ1-2, with D possibly being TRBD1 (5 bases). This CDR3 spans 16 amino acids. Germline V lookup: CDR1 LNHDA, CDR2 SQIVND (reference sequence). V was clipped by 3 bases and J by 0 bases, with 14 bases between them. CDR3 DNA sequence: TGTGCCAGTAGTATTCATAGCGACAGATCTAACTATGGCTACACCTTC. This translates into CASSIHSDRSNYGYTF.

This clonotype was picked up many times. V and J are TRBV20-1 and TRBJ1-2; 8 bases map to TRBD1. The CDR3 runs to 13 residues. Germline CDR1 and CDR2: DFQATT and SNEGSKA (reference sequence). The J segment lost 8 bases and the V segment lost 5 bases, leaving 10 bases of the junction unmatched. CDR3 DNA sequence: TGCAGTGCTCCTACAGGGGGAGATCAAGGCTACACCTTC. Its protein is CSAPTGGDQGYTF.

This clonotype was picked up a small number of times. The chain employs TRBV6-2 or TRBV6-3 and TRBJ2-5; D not certain. Trimming stripped 6 bases from V and 2 bases from J, with 16 bases between. In germline, CDR1 is MNHEY, CDR2 SVGEGT. CDR3 length: 15 amino acids. The CDR3 coding sequence is TGTGCCAGCAGCATAAACTTCGGTGGTCAAGAGACCCAGTACTTC. It specifies CASSINFGGQETQYF.

This clonotype was detected many times. CDR3 DNA sequence: TGTGCCAGCAGCCCGACGGACCCATACAAATCTGGAAACACCATATATTTT. It yields the protein CASSPTDPYKSGNTIYF. V is TRBV14 and J is TRBJ1-3; D gene unclear. CDR1 and CDR2 (germline): SGHDN, FVKESK. The CDR3 covers 17 residues. V was pared by 4 bases and J by 1 base, with 17 bases between.

In its sample, this clonotype was seen many times. The chain carries TRBV5-6 and TRBJ1-5; 7 bases fit TRBD1. The germline V gene has CDR1 SGHDT and CDR2 YYEEEE. This CDR3 spans 16 amino acids. V trimming: 4 bases; J trimming: 7 bases; junction bases outside the gene matches: 14. CDR3 DNA sequence: TGTGCCAGCAGCACCCTGTCCGGACAGGAGGACCAGCCCCAGCATTTT. Translating gives CASSTLSGQEDQPQHF.

The table lists this clonotype with a few counts. CDR3 bases: TGCGCCAGCAGCCAAGATTTGACTAGCGGGAGTGTTGCGAACACCGGGGAGCTGTTTTTT. Protein sequence: CASSQDLTSGSVANTGELFF. The V and J genes are TRBV4-1 and TRBJ2-2, with 12 positions matching TRBD2. Germline V gene data show CDR1 as MGHRA and CDR2 as YSYEKL. J was trimmed by 0 bases and V by 0 bases; bases with no gene match: 8. The CDR3 contains 20 residues.

The V gene is TRBV5-1, the J gene TRBJ2-2; D might be TRBD1 or TRBD2, each matching 5 bases. CDR1 is SGHRS and CDR2 is YFSETQ in the germline V gene. The CDR3 runs to 15 residues. Trimming took 7 bases from V and 6 from J, leaving 19 bases between them. In nucleotides, the CDR3 is TGCGCCAGCGGTCGACCGGGGCGAGAATCCGGGGAGCTGTTTTTT. Translated, it gives CASGRPGRESGELFF.

At least ten counts were recorded for this clonotype. The rearrangement uses TRBV12-3 or TRBV12-4 and TRBJ1-2; 9 bases agree with TRBD1. This CDR3 is 15 amino acids long. V gave up 5 bases and J gave up 4 bases; unmatched junction bases: 8. CDR3 sequence: CASSNPGQGIYGYTF. CDR3 nucleotides: TGTGCCAGCAGTAATCCGGGACAGGGAATCTATGGCTACACCTTC.